The clone carrying this TCR beta chain was seen a single time. This sample stems from a study of shared clonotypes between healthy human individuals. Whole-study context: Per donor, CD8 memory used one plate, CD8 naive used two, CD4 memory used three and CD4 naive used three.

V lost 4 bases, J lost 2 bases, and 13 bases lay in between. Germline CDR1 is SGDLS and CDR2 is YYNGEE. There are 14 residues in the CDR3. CD45RO-negative cells were positively selected for CCR7, leaving out terminally differentiated effector memory CD45RA+ cells. Measured with immunoSEQ multiplex PCR; TCRdb has only the in-frame clones, and not every one. The sample consists of about 2,100,000 clones, more than 85% of them appearing once. Source material: naive CD8+ T cells from PBMCs. This receptor was obtained from a man between 18 and 29 years old in good health. Some clones in this sample may be carry-over from other donors' samples. V is TRBV9 and J is TRBJ2-7; no definite D call. The CDR3 protein is CASSPLGWAYEQYF. The CDR3, as DNA: TGTGCCAGCAGCCCCCTGGGATGGGCCTACGAGCAGTACTTC.